This passage covers 26 T cell receptor beta chains from one sample sequenced in a study of T cells in Graves' hyperthyroidism and ophthalmopathy (dated by TCRdb to between 2018 and 2021). Preparation of the library involved multiplex PCR. The listed sequencing device is Illumina HiSeq 2000. Amplification of TCR beta CDR3 regions was carried out from RNA transcripts. The TCR CDR3 was subjected to a first round of RT-PCR using the HTBI primer set and the Qiagen OneStep RT-PCR kit. TCRdb handled the public reads itself, with Q25 trimming in fastp and clone calling in MiXCR, and kept productive beta chains. Rows merge per CDR3 protein into single entries with the most common DNA and genes. For this sample the table gives over 650,000 distinct CDR3 sequences, of which approximately 42% were detected only once. The ten largest clones represent under 8.5% of the sample. The sequencing sample was made of peripheral blood or thyroid tissue (not recorded which). The receptors were sampled from an adult man with Graves' disease, either hyperthyroidism or ophthalmopathy (not recorded which).

The gene calls are TRBV2 and TRBJ1-3; D is unresolved. The germline V and J ends were trimmed by 5 bases and 7 bases, with 15 bases remaining between them. Germline CDR1 and CDR2: SNHLY and FYNNEI. CDR3 length: 14 residues. CDR3 region: CASSYSSMGNTIYF. In DNA, the CDR3 is TGTGCCAGCAGTTACTCATCCATGGGGAACACCATATATTTT.

On this clonotype: The junction and the germline gene differ at one end; a read error may be behind it. The chain carries TRBV7-9 and TRBJ2-7, with 8 bases identical to TRBD1. Germline V gene sequence: CDR1 SEHNR, CDR2 FQNEAQ (reference sequence). The CDR3 extends over 15 amino acids. CDR3 in amino acids: CASSQVQGASYEQYF. For the CDR3, the DNA is TGCGCCAGCAGCCAAGTTCAGGGGGCGAGCTACGAGCAGTACTTC.

This clonotype was recorded a few times. Its ends do not fully match the called genes, so a read error is possible. V gene TRBV7-9 combines with J gene TRBJ2-7, with 11 positions matching TRBD1. The germline V gene encodes CDR1 SEHNR and CDR2 FQNEAQ (reference sequence). The CDR3 is made up of 15 amino acids. The chain's CDR3 is CASSQEGTGGYEQYF. As DNA, the CDR3 is TGCGCCAGCAGCCAAGAAGGGACAGGGGGCTACGAGCAGTACTTC.

The chain recombines TRBV29-1 with TRBJ1-2, with TRBD1 matching 10 bases. The CDR3 has 13 amino acids. Germline CDR1 reads SQVTM; CDR2 reads ANQGSEA. Unmatched junction bases numbered 8, after V lost 7 bases and J lost 6 bases. This CDR3 is CSETGTGDDGYTF. DNA for the CDR3: TGCAGCGAGACCGGGACAGGGGATGATGGCTACACCTTC.

CDR3 bases: TGTGCCACCAGTGATCGTCTAGCGGGAGGTGAGACCCAGCATTTT. Translating gives CATSDRLAGGETQHF. This chain connects TRBV24-1 to TRBJ1-5; unclear D gene. The CDR3 spans 15 residues. V gave up 3 bases and J gave up 11 bases, with 19 bases separating them. Germline CDR1 is KGHDR and CDR2 is SFDVKD.

The gene calls are TRBV20-1 and TRBJ1-1, with D hard to call. V lost 6 bases, J lost 11 bases, and 16 bases lay in between. The germline V gene has CDR1 DFQATT and CDR2 SNEGSKA (reference sequence). This CDR3 has 11 amino acids. CDR3 nucleotide sequence: TGCAGTGCGCGCCTTGTGGACGAGGCTTTCTTT. Protein: CSARLVDEAFF.

The chain is built from TRBV7-2 and TRBJ2-7, with 9 positions matching TRBD2. Per the germline V gene, CDR1 is SGHTA and CDR2 is FQGNSA. This CDR3 region has 15 residues. Trimming removed 5 bases from V and 4 bases from J; junction bases left unmatched: 9. CDR3 sequence reads: CASSGLAGLPYEQYF. CDR3 coding DNA: TGTGCCAGCAGCGGGCTAGCGGGACTACCTTACGAGCAGTACTTC.

For this clonotype: Sequence at one end of the junction differs from germline and may be a read error. The chain employs TRBV5-1 and TRBJ1-2, with no clear D. The CDR3 spans 15 residues. Germline CDR1 and CDR2: SGHRS and YFSETQ. The CDR3 loop reads CASTLEAGSNYGYTF. CDR3 bases: TGTGCCAGCACCTTAGAAGCAGGCTCGAACTATGGCTACACCTTC.

This clonotype was observed a few times. J is TRBJ1-3 and V is TRBV6-5; no reliable D call. The CDR3 has 14 residues. Germline V CDR1 and CDR2: MNHEY, SVGAGI. V gave up 0 bases and J gave up 0 bases, with 3 bases separating them. The CDR3: CASSYSSSGNTIYF. DNA of the CDR3: TGTGCCAGCAGTTACTCGTCCTCTGGAAACACCATATATTTT.

V usage is TRBV7-8 and J usage is TRBJ1-5; 9 bases agree with TRBD1. The CDR3 totals 16 residues. Germline V gives CDR1 SGHVS, CDR2 FQNEAQ. Trimming at V came to 4 bases and at J to 4 bases, leaving 8 bases not matched to a gene. The CDR3 nucleotides are TGTGCCAGCAGCTCAACGGGACAGGGTGGTAATCAGCCCCAGCATTTT. Protein: CASSSTGQGGNQPQHF.

This clonotype was seen many times. The chain combines TRBV7-9 with TRBJ1-6; 7 nucleotides match TRBD1. J lost 8 bases, V lost 4 bases, and 5 bases had no gene match. The germline V gene encodes CDR1 SEHNR and CDR2 FQNEAQ (reference sequence). The CDR3 extends over 14 amino acids. The CDR3 reads CASSSPDRYSPLHF. CDR3 DNA sequence: TGTGCCAGCAGCTCCCCGGACAGGTATTCACCCCTCCACTTT. Variable domain in full (rest from reference TRBV7-9 and TRBJ1-6): DTGVSQNPRHKITKRGQNVTFRCDPISEHNRLYWYRQTLGQGPEFLTYFQNEAQLEKSRLLSDRFSAERPKGSFSTLEIQRTEQGDSAMYLCASSSPDRYSPLHFGNGTRLTVT.

This clonotype was counted many times. The chain links TRBV12-3 or TRBV12-4 to TRBJ1-1; D remains ambiguous. The CDR3 totals 11 residues. Trimming removed 5 bases at V and 11 bases at J, with 12 bases between. CDR3 amino acids: CASSDGAGAFF. The DNA for the CDR3 is TGTGCCAGCAGTGACGGAGCTGGGGCTTTCTTT.

V gene TRBV2 combines with J gene TRBJ1-2, with TRBD1 as a possible D gene (6 bases). Trimming stripped 11 bases from V and 8 bases from J, with 18 bases between. Germline loops: CDR1 SNHLY, CDR2 FYNNEI. The CDR3 has 12 residues. The CDR3 reads CAAGTRGSGYTF. The CDR3, as DNA: TGTGCCGCAGGCACGAGGGGGTCGGGCTACACCTTC.

The chain has TRBV20-1 and TRBJ2-7; 8 nucleotides align to TRBD1. From germline, CDR1 is DFQATT and CDR2 SNEGSKA (reference sequence). V shed 5 bases, J shed 0 bases, and the junction held 6 bases outside the gene matches. CDR3 length: 14 amino acids. The CDR3 reads CSALPGTGSYEQYF. DNA of the CDR3: TGCAGTGCTTTACCCGGGACAGGCTCCTACGAGCAGTACTTC.

V and J are TRBV5-1 and TRBJ1-2, with 8 bases aligning to TRBD1. Germline-derived CDR1 and CDR2 are SGHRS and YFSETQ. The CDR3 spans 14 residues. Unmatched junction bases numbered 6, after V lost 4 bases and J lost 4 bases. The CDR3: CASSPAGGGYGYTF. As DNA, the CDR3 is TGCGCCAGCAGCCCTGCAGGGGGCGGCTATGGCTACACCTTC.

The chain couples TRBV30 to TRBJ1-1, with D unresolved. CDR3 size: 12 residues. Trimming cost V 0 bases and J 7 bases, with 9 bases left between them. Germline values: CDR1 GTSNPN, CDR2 SVGIG (reference sequence). The CDR3 nucleotides are TGTGCCTGGAGTGTACAAGGACGTGAAGCTTTCTTT. Protein sequence: CAWSVQGREAFF.

This clonotype was observed a few times. CDR3 sequence: CASSPGGDLTYEQYF. CDR3 sequence (DNA): TGTGCCAGCAGCCCCGGCGGGGACTTAACCTACGAGCAGTACTTC. J is TRBJ2-7 and V is TRBV7-9, with D tentatively TRBD2 (6 bases). The CDR3 is made up of 15 amino acids. Trimming removed 5 bases from V and 2 bases from J, with 16 bases in between. Germline V lookup: CDR1 SEHNR, CDR2 FQNEAQ (reference sequence).

This chain uses TRBV11-3 with TRBJ2-7; 8 nucleotides agree with TRBD1. There are 14 residues in the CDR3. Germline V lookup: CDR1 SGHNT, CDR2 YENEEA. The V and J ends lost 6 bases and 4 bases, in that order; junction bases with no gene match: 8. The CDR3 nucleotides read TGTGCCAGCAGAGGACAGGGTCTCCGGTACGAGCAGTACTTC. It codes for CASRGQGLRYEQYF. The variable domain in full, with the rest retrieved from reference TRBV11-3 and TRBJ2-7, is EAGVVQSPRYKIIEKKQPVAFWCNPISGHNTLYWYLQNLGQGPELLIRYENEEAVDDSQLPKDRFSAERLKGVDSTLKIQPAELGDSAVYLCASRGQGLRYEQYFGPGTRLTVT.

Regarding this clonotype: Given a much more abundant clone one base away, this may be a read error. The gene calls are TRBV25-1 and TRBJ1-1, with D possibly being TRBD1 (6 bases). The CDR3 sequence is 13 residues long. CDR1 is MGHDK and CDR2 is SYGVNS in the germline V gene. CDR3 amino acids: CASAPGGGTEAIF. CDR3 sequence (DNA): TGTGCCAGCGCGCCCGGGGGCGGCACTGAAGCTATCTTT.

This clonotype was picked up a small number of times. The rearrangement joins TRBV7-9 to TRBJ2-7, with TRBD2 as a possible D gene (6 bases). The V end was cut by 3 bases, the J end by 0 bases, with 15 bases between. Germline-derived CDR1 and CDR2 are SEHNR and FQNEAQ (reference sequence). The CDR3 consists of 16 residues. CDR3 bases: TGTGCCAGCAGCTTGGCCCTGGGGAGGCTCTCCTACGAGCAGTACTTC. This codes for CASSLALGRLSYEQYF.

DNA of the CDR3: TGTGCCAGTAGTGGTCAGGGGGGAACCTACGAGCAGTACTTC. It yields the protein CASSGQGGTYEQYF. V usage is TRBV19 and J usage is TRBJ2-7; possible D gene TRBD1, 7 bases. This CDR3 is 14 amino acids long. Germline V gene lookup returns CDR1 LNHDA and CDR2 SQIVND (reference sequence). V lost 5 bases and J lost 2, with 13 bases in between. Combining the CDR3 with reference TRBV19 and TRBJ2-7 gives the whole variable domain DGGITQSPKYLFRKEGQNVTLSCEQNLNHDAMYWYRQDPGQGLRLIYYSQIVNDFQKGDIAEGYSVSREKKESFPLTVTSAQKNPTAFYLCASSGQGGTYEQYFGPGTRLTVT.

This clonotype was seen a single time. This may arise from a read error, as a much more abundant clone is one base away. The rearrangement joins TRBV24-1 to TRBJ2-5; TRBD2 is a possible D gene (6 bases). From germline, CDR1 is KGHDR and CDR2 SFDVKD. The CDR3 has 14 residues. The CDR3 region has the DNA TGTGTCACCAGTGACGCCGGGGGAAAAGAGACCCAGTACTTC. This sequence encodes CVTSDAGGKETQYF.

V usage is TRBV20-1 and J usage is TRBJ1-1; tentative D call: TRBD1 (5 bases). The V end lost 5 bases, the J end lost 3 bases, and 10 bases lay between the germline ends. The CDR3 covers 12 residues. The germline V gene encodes CDR1 DFQATT and CDR2 SNEGSKA (reference sequence). The CDR3 coding sequence is TGCAGTGCTGGGCGGGGGGACACTGAAGCTTTCTTT. Its translation: CSAGRGDTEAFF.

This clonotype was picked up many times. The V gene is TRBV29-1, the J gene TRBJ1-2; possibly TRBD1 for D (6 bases). Between the trimmed V and J ends, which lost 6 bases and 4 bases, there was a span of 15 bases. The CDR3 totals 13 residues. Germline lookup yields CDR1 SQVTM and CDR2 ANQGSEA. CDR3 loop: CSVANRVTYGYTF. The CDR3 DNA follows: TGCAGCGTGGCCAACAGGGTCACCTATGGCTACACCTTC.

The chain uses TRBV2 and TRBJ1-1; TRBD1 is a possible D gene (6 bases). The CDR3 has 16 residues. Germline assignment: CDR1 SNHLY and CDR2 FYNNEI. The V end lost 6 bases, the J end lost 3 bases, and 20 bases lay between the germline ends. CDR3 in amino acids: CASRVELDRGDTEAFF. The CDR3, as DNA: TGTGCCAGCAGGGTTGAGTTGGACAGAGGGGACACTGAAGCTTTCTTT.

In its sample, this clonotype was seen a few times. The chain recombines TRBV15 with TRBJ1-2; maybe TRBD1 (6 bases). V was pared by 5 bases and J by 0 bases, with 13 bases between. This CDR3 has 15 amino acids. Germline-derived CDR1 and CDR2 are LNHNV and YYDKDF (reference sequence). The CDR3 reads CATSGGTISNYGYTF. DNA for the CDR3: TGTGCCACCAGCGGAGGGACAATATCTAACTATGGCTACACCTTC.